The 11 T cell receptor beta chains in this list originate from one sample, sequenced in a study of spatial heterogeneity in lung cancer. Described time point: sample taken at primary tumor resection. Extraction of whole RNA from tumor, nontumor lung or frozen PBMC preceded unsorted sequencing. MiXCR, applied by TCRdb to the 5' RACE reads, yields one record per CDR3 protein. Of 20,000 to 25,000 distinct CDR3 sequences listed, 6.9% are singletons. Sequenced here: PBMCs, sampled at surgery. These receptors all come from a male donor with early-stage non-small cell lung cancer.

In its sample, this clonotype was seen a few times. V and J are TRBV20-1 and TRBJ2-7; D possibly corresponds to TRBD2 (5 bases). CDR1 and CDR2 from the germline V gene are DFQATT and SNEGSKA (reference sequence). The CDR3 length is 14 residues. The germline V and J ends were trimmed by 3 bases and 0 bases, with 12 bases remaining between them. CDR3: CSASRSRGSYEQYF. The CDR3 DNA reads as TGCAGTGCTAGCAGGTCCCGGGGCTCCTACGAGCAGTACTTC.

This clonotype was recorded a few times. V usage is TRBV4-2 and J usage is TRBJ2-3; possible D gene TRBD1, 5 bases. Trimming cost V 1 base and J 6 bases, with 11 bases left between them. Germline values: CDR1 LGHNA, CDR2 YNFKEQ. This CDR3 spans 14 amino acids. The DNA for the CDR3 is TGTGCCAGCAGCCAAGGACAGAGCCTGGATACGCAGTATTTT. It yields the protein CASSQGQSLDTQYF.

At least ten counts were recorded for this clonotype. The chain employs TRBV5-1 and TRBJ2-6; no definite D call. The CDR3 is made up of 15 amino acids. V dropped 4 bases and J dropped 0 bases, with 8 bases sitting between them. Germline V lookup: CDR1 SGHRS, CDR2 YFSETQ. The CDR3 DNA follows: TGCGCCAGCAGCCCTTTGGCCTCTGGGGCCAACGTCCTGACTTTC. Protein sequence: CASSPLASGANVLTF.

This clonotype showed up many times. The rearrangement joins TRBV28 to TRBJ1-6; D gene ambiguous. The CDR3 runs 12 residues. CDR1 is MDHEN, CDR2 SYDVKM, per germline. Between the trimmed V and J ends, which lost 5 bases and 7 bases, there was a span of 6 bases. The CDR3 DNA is TGTGCCAGCAGTGGAGTGAATTCACCCCTCCACTTT. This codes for CASSGVNSPLHF.

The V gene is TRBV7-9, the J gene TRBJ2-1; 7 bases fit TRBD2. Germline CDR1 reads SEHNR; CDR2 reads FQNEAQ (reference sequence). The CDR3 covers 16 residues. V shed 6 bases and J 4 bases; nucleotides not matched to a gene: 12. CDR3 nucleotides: TGTGCCAGCAGGGCCCGAGGAGCGGGAACTTACAATGAGCAGTTCTTC. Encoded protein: CASRARGAGTYNEQFF.

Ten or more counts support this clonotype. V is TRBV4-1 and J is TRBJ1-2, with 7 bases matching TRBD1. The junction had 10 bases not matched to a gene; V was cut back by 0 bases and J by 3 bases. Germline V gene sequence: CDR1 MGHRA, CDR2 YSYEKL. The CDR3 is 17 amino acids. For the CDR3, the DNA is TGCGCCAGCAGCCAAGATGAGAAAAGGGGGCGATACTATGGCTACACCTTC. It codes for CASSQDEKRGRYYGYTF.

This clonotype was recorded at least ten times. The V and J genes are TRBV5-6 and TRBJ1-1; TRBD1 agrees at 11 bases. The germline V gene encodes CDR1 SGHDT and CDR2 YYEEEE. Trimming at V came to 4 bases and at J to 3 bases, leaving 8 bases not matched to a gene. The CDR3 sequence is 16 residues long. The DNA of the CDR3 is TGTGCCAGCAGCCCCGGGACAGGGGGTTTGGACACTGAAGCTTTCTTT. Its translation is CASSPGTGGLDTEAFF.

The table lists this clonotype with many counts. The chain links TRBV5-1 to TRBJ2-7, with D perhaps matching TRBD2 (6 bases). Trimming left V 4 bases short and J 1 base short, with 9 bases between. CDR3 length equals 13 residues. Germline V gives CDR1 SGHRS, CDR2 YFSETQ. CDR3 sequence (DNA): TGCGCCAGCAGCCGGGACTTTTCCTACGAGCAGTACTTC. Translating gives CASSRDFSYEQYF.

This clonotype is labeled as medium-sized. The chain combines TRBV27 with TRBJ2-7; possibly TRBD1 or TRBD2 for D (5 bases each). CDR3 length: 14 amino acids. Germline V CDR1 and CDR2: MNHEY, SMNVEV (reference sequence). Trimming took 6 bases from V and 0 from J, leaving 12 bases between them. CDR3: CASRRGRSSYEQYF. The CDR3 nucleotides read TGTGCCAGCAGGAGGGGAAGAAGCTCCTACGAGCAGTACTTC.

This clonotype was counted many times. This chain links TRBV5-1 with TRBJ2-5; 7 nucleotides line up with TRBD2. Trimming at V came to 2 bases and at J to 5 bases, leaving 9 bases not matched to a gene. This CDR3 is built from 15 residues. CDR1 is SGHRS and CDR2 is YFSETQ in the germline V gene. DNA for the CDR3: TGCGCCAGCAGCTTAGGCGGGAGTGGGACGGAGACCCAGTACTTC. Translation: CASSLGGSGTETQYF.

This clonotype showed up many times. The CDR3 region is CSARVVGSLVNEQFF. CDR3 bases: TGCAGTGCTAGAGTCGTGGGGTCGCTTGTAAATGAGCAGTTCTTC. The chain couples TRBV20-1 to TRBJ2-1; D remains ambiguous. Trimming shortened V by 1 base and J by 7 bases, and 17 bases separated the two germline ends. Germline CDR1 is DFQATT and CDR2 is SNEGSKA (reference sequence). This CDR3 contains 15 residues.